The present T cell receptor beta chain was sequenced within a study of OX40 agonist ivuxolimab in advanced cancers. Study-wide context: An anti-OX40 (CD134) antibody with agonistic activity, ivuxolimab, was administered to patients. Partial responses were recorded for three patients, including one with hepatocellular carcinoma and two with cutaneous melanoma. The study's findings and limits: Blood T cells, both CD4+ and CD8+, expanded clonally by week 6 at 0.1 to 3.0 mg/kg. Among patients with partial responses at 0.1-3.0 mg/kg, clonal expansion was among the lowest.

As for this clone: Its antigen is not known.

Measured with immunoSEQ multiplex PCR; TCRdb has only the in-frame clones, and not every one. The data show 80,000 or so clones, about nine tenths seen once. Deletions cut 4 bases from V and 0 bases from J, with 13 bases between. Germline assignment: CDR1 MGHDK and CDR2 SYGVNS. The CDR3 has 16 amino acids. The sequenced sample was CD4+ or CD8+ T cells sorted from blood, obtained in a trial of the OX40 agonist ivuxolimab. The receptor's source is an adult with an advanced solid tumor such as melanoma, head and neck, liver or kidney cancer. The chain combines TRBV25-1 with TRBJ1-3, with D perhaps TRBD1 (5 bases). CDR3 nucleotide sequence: TGTGCCAGCAGTGCATCTGGGGGGAGCTCTGGAAACACCATATATTTT. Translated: CASSASGGSSGNTIYF. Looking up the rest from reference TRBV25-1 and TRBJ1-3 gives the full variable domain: EADIYQTPRYLVIGTGKKITLECSQTMGHDKMYWYQQDPGMELHLIHYSYGVNSTEKGDLSSESTVSRIRTEHFPLTLESARPSHTSQYLCASSASGGSSGNTIYFGEGSWLTVV.